The 24 T cell receptor beta chains listed next were all sequenced from one sample in a study of early T cells in non-severe SARS-CoV-2 infection. TCRdb re-derived calls from the 5' RACE reads in MiXCR, one entry per CDR3 protein. The repertoire consists of about 30,000 distinct CDR3 sequences, with over 6.5% occurring once and the leading ten covering about 36%. The material sequenced was whole blood. These receptors all stem from an adult who was a healthcare worker with PCR-confirmed SARS-CoV-2 infection or an uninfected control (not recorded which).

This clonotype appeared a few times. This chain connects TRBV12-3 or TRBV12-4 to TRBJ1-2, with D unclear. V shed 2 bases and J shed 2 bases, with 9 bases lying between them. CDR3 length: 14 residues. This CDR3 is CASSLFLQNYGYTF. The CDR3 DNA reads TGTGCCAGCAGTTTATTCCTCCAAAACTATGGCTACACCTTC.

This clonotype has at least ten counts. The V and J genes are TRBV7-2 and TRBJ2-1; 10 bases match TRBD2. This CDR3 spans 16 amino acids. Trimming at V came to 4 bases and at J to 2 bases, leaving 5 bases not matched to a gene. Germline CDR1 is SGHTA and CDR2 is FQGNSA. The CDR3 spells CASSYPSGGTYNEQFF. Here the CDR3 DNA reads TGTGCCAGCAGCTACCCTAGCGGGGGCACCTACAATGAGCAGTTCTTC. Complete variable domain (other parts from reference TRBV7-2 and TRBJ2-1): GAGVSQSPSNKVTEKGKDVELRCDPISGHTALYWYRQSLGQGLEFLIYFQGNSAPDKSGLPSDRFSAERTGGSVSTLTIQRTQQEDSAVYLCASSYPSGGTYNEQFFGPGTRLTVL.

This clonotype was detected ten times or more. This chain connects TRBV4-2 to TRBJ1-6; D remains ambiguous. This CDR3 is 15 amino acids long. V shed 2 bases and J shed 7 bases, with 12 bases lying between them. Germline values: CDR1 LGHNA, CDR2 YNFKEQ. The CDR3 is CASSQRRSANSPLHF. The DNA for the CDR3 is TGTGCCAGCAGCCAAAGGAGAAGCGCGAATTCACCCCTCCACTTT.

The V and J genes are TRBV6-2 or TRBV6-3 and TRBJ2-2, with 10 bases matching TRBD1. CDR3 length: 17 residues. Germline trimming cut 7 bases from V and 3 bases from J; bases unmatched to any gene: 11. Germline values: CDR1 MNHEY, CDR2 SVGEGT. The CDR3 coding sequence is TGTGCCAGCATCCCCGACAGGGGGCTTCGGGACACCGGGGAGCTGTTTTTT. It specifies CASIPDRGLRDTGELFF.

This clonotype was detected many times. This sequence joins TRBV6-1 and TRBJ2-7; D tentatively reads TRBD1 or TRBD2 (6 bases each). The CDR3 covers 14 residues. In germline, CDR1 is MNHNS, CDR2 SASEGT. Deletions cut 5 bases from V and 3 bases from J, with 14 bases between. The CDR3 DNA is TGTGCCAGCAGTCTTGTGAGGGGGGACTACGAGCAGTACTTC. This sequence encodes CASSLVRGDYEQYF.

This clonotype has ten or more counts. V usage is TRBV28 and J usage is TRBJ2-7; D is perhaps TRBD1 or TRBD2 (6 bases each). The CDR3 length is 15 residues. Germline lookup yields CDR1 MDHEN and CDR2 SYDVKM. V was trimmed by 4 bases and J by 3 bases, leaving 16 bases between them. In DNA form, the CDR3 reads TGTGCCAGCAGTTCACAGGGAGGAGGGGTCTACGAGCAGTACTTC. This translates into CASSSQGGGVYEQYF.

As concerns this clonotype: The junction departs from germline at one end; a sequencing error may be responsible. The V gene is TRBV9, the J gene TRBJ1-3; no definite D call. The CDR3 is made up of 16 amino acids. The V gene's germline CDR1 is SGDLS and CDR2 YYNGEE. CDR3 bases: TGTGCCAGCAGCGTAGCTCTGGGGATGTCTGAAAACACCATATATTTT. Its translation is CASSVALGMSENTIYF. The whole variable domain, filled in from reference TRBV9 and TRBJ1-3, reads DSGVTQTPKHLITATGQRVTLRCSPRSGDLSVYWYQQSLDQGLQFLIQYYNGEERAKGNILERFSAQQFPDLHSELNLSSLELGDSALYFCASSVALGMSENTIYFGEGSWLTVV.

This clonotype was observed at least ten times. The chain is built from TRBV3-1 and TRBJ1-5; 8 positions agree with TRBD1. V dropped 0 bases and J dropped 5; count of bases not matched to a gene: 3. Germline-derived CDR1 and CDR2 are LGHDT and YNNKEL (reference sequence). CDR3 length: 15 amino acids. The CDR3 region has the DNA TGTGCCAGCAGCCAAGACAGGGGGCCTCATCAGCCCCAGCATTTT. Its protein is CASSQDRGPHQPQHF.

This clonotype was found many times. The J gene is TRBJ1-1, the V gene TRBV4-3; 7 bases are shared with TRBD1. V lost 7 bases, J lost 1 base, and 12 bases stayed unmatched. This CDR3 is 16 amino acids long. In germline, CDR1 is LGHNA, CDR2 YSLEER. CDR3 in amino acids: CASNKGRGQSNTEAFF. The CDR3 DNA reads as TGCGCCAGCAACAAGGGAAGGGGACAGTCGAACACTGAAGCTTTCTTT.

The CDR3 DNA reads as TGTGCCAGCAGTTTAAACAGGGGGCGACCCGAGCAGTACTTC. Protein product: CASSLNRGRPEQYF. The chain uses TRBV12-3 or TRBV12-4 and TRBJ2-7; 9 positions agree with TRBD1. CDR3 size: 14 residues. The trim removed 2 bases at V and 6 bases at J, leaving 5 bases unmatched.

This clonotype was seen at least ten times. The chain recombines TRBV6-1 with TRBJ1-5; 9 bases line up with TRBD1. In germline, CDR1 is MNHNS, CDR2 SASEGT. This CDR3 has 14 residues. The V and J ends lost 6 bases and 7 bases, in that order; junction bases with no gene match: 7. The CDR3 spells CASRGTGQRQPQHF. The CDR3 coding sequence is TGTGCCAGCAGAGGGACAGGGCAACGGCAGCCCCAGCATTTT.

Many counts were recorded for this clonotype. V is TRBV2 and J is TRBJ2-5; TRBD1 might be the D (5 bases). Per the germline V gene, CDR1 is SNHLY and CDR2 is FYNNEI. The CDR3 length is 14 residues. V was shortened by 1 base and J by 3 bases, with 9 bases between the two germline ends. CDR3 region: CASSEVGVEETQYF. For the CDR3, the DNA is TGTGCCAGCAGTGAAGTAGGGGTGGAAGAGACCCAGTACTTC.

V usage is TRBV7-3 and J usage is TRBJ2-6; TRBD1 aligns across 10 bases. V lost 5 bases, J lost 0 bases, and 7 bases stayed unmatched. Per germline, CDR1 SGHTA and CDR2 FQGTGA. The CDR3 spans 18 residues. CDR3 amino acids: CASSKPGQGNSGANVLTF. The CDR3 DNA reads TGTGCCAGCAGCAAGCCGGGACAGGGGAACTCTGGGGCCAACGTCCTGACTTTC.

In its sample, this clonotype was seen many times. The rearrangement uses TRBV2 and TRBJ1-5; 10 bases are shared with TRBD1. The CDR3 totals 15 residues. Per the germline V gene, CDR1 is SNHLY and CDR2 is FYNNEI. V trimming: 7 bases; J trimming: 4 bases; junction bases outside the gene matches: 7. CDR3 coding DNA: TGTGCCAGCATCTTGGACAGGGGGGTAAATCAGCCCCAGCATTTT. Residues: CASILDRGVNQPQHF.

This clonotype was observed many times. The V gene is TRBV28, the J gene TRBJ2-1; weak D call: TRBD2 (6 bases). CDR1 is MDHEN and CDR2 is SYDVKM in the germline V gene. The CDR3 is 13 residues long. Trimming removed 3 bases from V and 6 bases from J, with 9 bases in between. The CDR3 nucleotides are TGTGCCAGCAGTTTCGGAGCGGGCAATGAGCAGTTCTTC. As protein: CASSFGAGNEQFF. The full variable domain, its missing parts supplied by reference TRBV28 and TRBJ2-1, is DVKVTQSSRYLVKRTGEKVFLECVQDMDHENMFWYRQDPGLGLRLIYFSYDVKMKEKGDIPEGYSVSREKKERFSLILESASTNQTSMYLCASSFGAGNEQFFGPGTRLTVL.

This clonotype has a count of ten or more. The chain employs TRBV10-1 and TRBJ2-1; 7 bases line up with TRBD2. V was clipped by 4 bases and J by 2 bases; unmatched bases: 11. The CDR3 extends over 17 amino acids. Looked up from germline, CDR1 is WNHNN and CDR2 is SYGVQD (reference sequence). The CDR3 region is CASSANPLAFAYNEQFF. CDR3 coding DNA: TGCGCCAGCAGTGCTAACCCACTAGCGTTTGCCTACAATGAGCAGTTCTTC.

This clonotype was detected ten times or more. The chain links TRBV5-4 to TRBJ2-2, with D perhaps TRBD1 (6 bases). The germline V gene has CDR1 SGHNT and CDR2 YYREEE (reference sequence). Trimming left V 2 bases short and J 4 bases short, with 9 bases between. CDR3 length: 14 amino acids. CDR3 in DNA: TGTGCCAGCAGCTTACAGGGACGCACCGGGGAGCTGTTTTTT. Translation: CASSLQGRTGELFF.

This clonotype was counted at least ten times. V is TRBV5-4 and J is TRBJ2-7; no clear D gene. Germline-derived CDR1 and CDR2 are SGHNT and YYREEE (reference sequence). This CDR3 has 14 amino acids. With 0 bases removed from V and 6 bases from J, the gap between germline ends came to 13 bases. Here the CDR3 DNA reads TGTGCCAGCAGCTTGGACCCAAGGGCCTCCGAGCAGTACTTC. It encodes CASSLDPRASEQYF.

Ten or more counts support this clonotype. This chain uses TRBV29-1 with TRBJ2-3; 9 bases are a match to TRBD2. Germline values: CDR1 SQVTM, CDR2 ANQGSEA. Losses at the gene ends were 3 bases for V and 1 base for J; bases not matched to a gene: 8. The CDR3 runs to 16 residues. CDR3 sequence reads: CSVDPRASGGTDTQYF. DNA of the CDR3: TGCAGCGTTGACCCTAGGGCTAGCGGGGGCACAGATACGCAGTATTTT.

This clonotype was recorded a few times. This chain links TRBV2 with TRBJ2-3; D gene unclear. CDR1 and CDR2 from the germline V gene are SNHLY and FYNNEI. The CDR3 is made up of 12 amino acids. V lost 6 bases and J 8 bases, leaving 12 bases between the germline ends. The CDR3 region has the DNA TGTGCCAGCAGCCCCCCGGAAAGTACGCAGTATTTT. Protein product: CASSPPESTQYF.

This clonotype showed up many times. The J gene is TRBJ1-5, the V gene TRBV12-5; tentative D call: TRBD1 (5 bases). CDR3 length equals 12 residues. V dropped 5 bases and J dropped 11 bases, with 13 bases sitting between them. CDR1 is LGHNT and CDR2 is FRNRAP in the germline V gene. This CDR3 reads CASGPGPWSQHF. For the CDR3, the DNA is TGTGCTAGTGGTCCGGGGCCTTGGTCCCAGCATTTT.

This clonotype showed up many times. An end of the junction does not agree with germline; a read error may underlie this. The chain is built from TRBV24-1 and TRBJ2-3; no clear D. The V gene's germline CDR1 is KGHDR and CDR2 SFDVKD. The CDR3 contains 12 residues. The CDR3: CATSASTDTQYF. The CDR3 region has the DNA TGTGCCACCAGTGCGAGCACGGATACGCAGTATTTT.

This clonotype showed up many times. DNA for the CDR3: TGTGCCAGCAGTCCTCGGGTGGCAACCTACGAGCAGTACTTC. Protein sequence: CASSPRVATYEQYF. This sequence joins TRBV6-5 and TRBJ2-7; no clear D. Trimming removed 5 bases from V and 2 bases from J, with 13 bases in between. The germline V gene has CDR1 MNHEY and CDR2 SVGAGI. The CDR3 spans 14 residues.

This clonotype has at least ten counts. The chain joins TRBV7-2 to TRBJ1-1; D gene ambiguous. From germline, CDR1 is SGHTA and CDR2 FQGNSA. Trimming left V 0 bases short and J 2 bases short, with 7 bases between. The CDR3 runs to 14 residues. CDR3 sequence reads: CASSLALSNTEAFF. Written as DNA, the CDR3 is TGTGCCAGCAGCTTAGCTCTATCCAACACTGAAGCTTTCTTT. The entire variable domain, with the rest obtained from reference TRBV7-2 and TRBJ1-1, is as follows: GAGVSQSPSNKVTEKGKDVELRCDPISGHTALYWYRQSLGQGLEFLIYFQGNSAPDKSGLPSDRFSAERTGGSVSTLTIQRTQQEDSAVYLCASSLALSNTEAFFGQGTRLTVV.